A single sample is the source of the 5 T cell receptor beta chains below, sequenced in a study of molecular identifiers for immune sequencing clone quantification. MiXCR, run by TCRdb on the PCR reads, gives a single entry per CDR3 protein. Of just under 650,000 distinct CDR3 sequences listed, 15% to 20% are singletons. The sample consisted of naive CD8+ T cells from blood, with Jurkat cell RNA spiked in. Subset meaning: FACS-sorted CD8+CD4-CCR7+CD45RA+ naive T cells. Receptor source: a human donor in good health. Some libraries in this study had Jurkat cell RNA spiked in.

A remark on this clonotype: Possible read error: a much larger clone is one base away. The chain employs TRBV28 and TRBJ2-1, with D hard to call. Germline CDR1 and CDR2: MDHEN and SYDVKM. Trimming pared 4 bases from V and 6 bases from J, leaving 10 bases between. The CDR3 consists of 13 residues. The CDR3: CASSSAGSNEQFF. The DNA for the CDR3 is TGTGCCAGCAGTTCCGCAGGTTCCAATGAGCAGTTCTTC.

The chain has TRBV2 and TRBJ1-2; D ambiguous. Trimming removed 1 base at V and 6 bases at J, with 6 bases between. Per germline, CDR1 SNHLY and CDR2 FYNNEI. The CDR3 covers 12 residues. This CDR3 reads CASSEVRNGYTF. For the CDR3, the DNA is TGTGCCAGCAGTGAAGTCCGAAATGGCTACACCTTC.

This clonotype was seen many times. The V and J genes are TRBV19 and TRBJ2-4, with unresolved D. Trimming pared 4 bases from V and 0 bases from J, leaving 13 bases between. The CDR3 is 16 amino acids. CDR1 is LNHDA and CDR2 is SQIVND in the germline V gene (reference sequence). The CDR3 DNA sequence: TGTGCCAGTAGTACTGGAAGTGCCTCAGCCAAAAACATTCAGTACTTC. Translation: CASSTGSASAKNIQYF.

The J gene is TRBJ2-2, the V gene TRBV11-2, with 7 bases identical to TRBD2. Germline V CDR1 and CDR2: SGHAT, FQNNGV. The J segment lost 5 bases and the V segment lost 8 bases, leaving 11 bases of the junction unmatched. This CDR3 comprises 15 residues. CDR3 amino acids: CASGGFAGATGELFF. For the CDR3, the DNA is TGTGCCAGCGGAGGGTTCGCGGGAGCTACCGGGGAGCTGTTTTTT.

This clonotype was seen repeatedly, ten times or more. The CDR3 DNA reads TGCGCCAGCAGCCGAGGGACGGCAGGATTGAACACTGAAGCTTTCTTT. Its protein is CASSRGTAGLNTEAFF. The chain is built from TRBV4-3 and TRBJ1-1; TRBD1 might be the D (5 bases). Deletions cut 4 bases from V and 0 bases from J, with 15 bases between. The CDR3 spans 16 residues. From germline, CDR1 is LGHNA and CDR2 YSLEER.